This TCR beta chain comes out of a study of T cell responses to AZD1222 COVID-19 vaccine. Study-wide points: Baseline seropositives among AZD1222 recipients totaled only 5 to 7. When two AZD1222 doses had been given, Spike-specific TCR breadth and depth rose. Nearly half of spike-specific TCRs reportedly target unmutated variant regions. Vaccine-associated CD4 TCRs spanned spike, dominant at 160-218 and 743-854.

The CDR3 spans 16 residues. Germline CDR1 is LGHNA and CDR2 is YNFKEQ. The V and J ends lost 2 bases and 2 bases respectively, with 13 bases between them. Assay used: immunoSEQ multiplex PCR; TCRdb lists only in-frame clones, some missing. The sample consists of about 93,000 clones, just under 90% of them appearing once. A remark on this clone: The antigen is not known.

Specimen: peripheral blood, collected on day 0 of MenACWY control vaccination. The V gene is TRBV4-2, the J gene TRBJ1-3; maybe TRBD1 (5 bases). This clonotype was sampled from an adult in good health. The CDR3 spells CASSQLGGGTGNTIYF. CDR3 DNA sequence: TGTGCCAGCAGCCAACTCGGGGGGGGGACTGGAAACACCATATATTTT.